This TCR beta chain was documented in a study of tissue T cells after allogeneic stem cell transplantation (dated by TCRdb to the early 2020s). Regarding the research as a whole: Six or seven adult allo-HCT recipients with steroid-refractory GVHD were prospectively enrolled in a research-autopsy study over a roughly three-year period. Every GVHD patient received a graft from a donor; several grafts were unmodified and three were CD34-selected to deplete T cells. Gastrointestinal GVHD was present in all GVHD patients, several lines of GVHD-directed therapy were administered to all GVHD patients, and skin involvement was additionally present in 4 or 5 GVHD patients. Pre-transplant PBMCs, which were of recipient origin, were available from 4 or 5 GVHD patients. For viably preserved blood and marrow, CD3+ T cells were flow-sorted when cell numbers permitted, and smaller samples went directly to DNA extraction. Using research autopsies of patients with and without GVHD, plus mouse models of GVHD, the study profiled TCR beta repertoires across many tissues. On the human side, the study was prospective and observational, with no blinding or randomization. The investigation overall reported the following: Which tissue TCRs were alloreactive or antigen-specific was not determined in the study, and some of the clones might have been host cells that persisted. The patient cohort was small and clinically heterogeneous, and sampling depth was acknowledged as a limitation. Not many T cell clones showed up in more than one patient, yet clustering based on motifs uncovered repertoire signatures that were shared across patients in a tissue-specific way. In both patients and mice, T cells from blood and spleen picked up only a limited part of the TCR repertoire that was detected in tissues. Within patients, how anatomically similar the tissues were was a key factor in shaping TCR repertoire composition, regardless of disease or transplant status.

The sample's time point label, decoded: recipient (host-origin) PBMCs collected before allo-HCT. Trimming removed 0 bases from V and 5 bases from J, leaving 12 bases between the germline ends. The CDR3 spans 15 residues, from the cysteine through the phenylalanine. Only CDR3 DNA is held: 45 bases, read in frame from base 1. CDR1 SGDLS and CDR2 YYNGEE are derived from the germline V gene. The library was prepared using the immunoSEQ multiplex PCR assay. Adaptive Biotechnologies performed TCRbeta CDR3 sequencing at survey depth and reported CDR3 sequences, V/J genes, productive frequency, and template counts. Amplification of TCR beta CDR3 regions was performed from genomic DNA rather than from RNA. The published analysis was carried out like this. Jensen-Shannon divergence was used to quantify pairwise repertoire overlap between tissues, with a value of 1 indicating complete divergence and a value of 0 indicating identical repertoires. Tissues were grouped by single-linkage agglomerative hierarchical clustering of pairwise JSD values, and the clustering results were shown as dendrograms. GLIPH2 was applied to all patient samples using simulation_depth 1000, kmer_min_depth 3, and cdr3_length_cutoff 8, and only groups with more than two unique CDR3s were retained. A standardized tissue-overlap score extrapolated Jaccard GLIPH-group overlap across patients to a standard repertoire size of 1000 clones. To look at how diversity was associated with clinical or experimental variables, linear mixed-effect models were used, with tissue treated as a fixed effect and individual treated as a random effect. This immuneACCESS table, as held by TCRdb, lists in-frame sequences with V and J called but not all clones. Of the missing ones, under half trace to an unresolved V gene in checked studies; the others have no known cause. V and J calls and clone size come straight from that table; D and trimming were deduced from the DNA. The sample table shows about 28,000 clones, and about 85% are seen once. More than 3% of the sample rests with the top ten.

Regarding this clone: This clone's antigen is unknown. No base quality information exists; no much larger clone differs at one position.

This receptor chain uses TRBV9 and TRBJ2-1; TRBD2 is a weak D gene call, 6 bases matching. Here the sequenced sample was blood, taken before transplantation. This TCR came from a woman aged 18-50 years who later had graft-versus-host disease after an allogeneic stem cell transplant. The CDR3 has the sequence CASSVASGRHNEQFF. The nucleotide sequence reads TGTGCCAGCAGCGTAGCTTCCGGGAGACACAATGAGCAGTTCTTC. Supplemented by the reference TRBV9 and TRBJ2-1 proteins around the CDR3, the complete variable domain is DSGVTQTPKHLITATGQRVTLRCSPRSGDLSVYWYQQSLDQGLQFLIQYYNGEERAKGNILERFSAQQFPDLHSELNLSSLELGDSALYFCASSVASGRHNEQFFGPGTRLTVL.